A single sample gave rise to the 13 T cell receptor beta chains below, sequenced in a study of shared clonotypes between healthy human individuals. Generated by immunoSEQ multiplex PCR, the TCRdb table keeps only in-frame clones and is missing some. The data show 2 million to 2.5 million clones, less than 95% seen once. Naivety among CD8 cells was defined by CD45RO negativity and positive CCR7 selection, thereby excluding terminally differentiated effector memory CD45RA+ cells. Sequenced input: naive CD8+ T cells sorted from blood. The receptors derive from a man between 18 and 35 years old in good health.

The CDR3, as DNA: TGTGCCAGCAGCTTAGTGGTGGGCACGAGCTCCTACGAGCAGTACTTC. Translating it yields CASSLVVGTSSYEQYF. The chain recombines TRBV11-2 with TRBJ2-7, with no clear D. The V end was cut by 1 base, the J end by 0 bases, with 13 bases between. The CDR3 is 16 amino acids. Germline lookup yields CDR1 SGHAT and CDR2 FQNNGV.

For the CDR3, the DNA is TGTGCCTGGAGTGGGAGACTACGCGCCAACACCGGGGAGCTGTTTTTT. It codes for CAWSGRLRANTGELFF. The V call is TRBV30, the J call TRBJ2-2; TRBD2 might be the D (5 bases). This CDR3 is 16 amino acids long. The germline V gene has CDR1 GTSNPN and CDR2 SVGIG (reference sequence). V was trimmed by 1 base and J by 2 bases, leaving 14 bases between them.

This clone is a singleton in its sample. The identical CDR3 is also encoded by other nucleotide sequences in the sample. This rearrangement joins TRBV27 to TRBJ2-7; 10 positions match TRBD1. Germline loops: CDR1 MNHEY, CDR2 SMNVEV (reference sequence). The CDR3 has 15 amino acids. V was pared by 3 bases and J by 0 bases, with 2 bases of the junction left unmatched. The DNA for the CDR3 is TGTGCCAGCAGTTTCCGGGACAGGGGCTCCTACGAGCAGTACTTC. Its protein is CASSFRDRGSYEQYF.

This chain links TRBV10-2 with TRBJ2-3; D unresolved. The germline V gene has CDR1 WSHSY and CDR2 SAAADI. V was cut by 4 bases and J by 0 bases, with 11 bases left in between. This CDR3 region has 15 residues. CDR3 sequence (DNA): TGCGCCAGCAGTGCAGGTATAACTAGCACAGATACGCAGTATTTT. It encodes CASSAGITSTDTQYF.

V usage is TRBV18 and J usage is TRBJ2-7, with D perhaps TRBD1 (5 bases). CDR3 length equals 15 residues. The V gene lost 3 bases and the J gene lost 2 bases, with 14 bases spanning the gap. From germline, CDR1 is KGHSH and CDR2 LQKENI. The chain's CDR3 is CASSPPGPSTYEQYF. In nucleotides, the CDR3 is TGTGCCAGCTCACCTCCAGGGCCTTCAACCTACGAGCAGTACTTC.

The chain couples TRBV27 to TRBJ1-1; a weak D match, TRBD1 (5 bases). The CDR3 has 15 amino acids. Germline lookup yields CDR1 MNHEY and CDR2 SMNVEV (reference sequence). V shed 6 bases and J shed 3 bases, with 17 bases lying between them. CDR3 nucleotides: TGTGCCAGCAGGAGCGAGGGGTCCGGGGACACTGAAGCTTTCTTT. As protein: CASRSEGSGDTEAFF.

The V gene is TRBV4-3, the J gene TRBJ2-3; D gene uncertain. Trimming removed 0 bases at V and 3 bases at J, with 13 bases between. Germline loops: CDR1 LGHNA, CDR2 YSLEER. There are 16 residues in the CDR3. The CDR3 sequence is CASSQDDSSRTDTQYF. The CDR3 bases are TGCGCCAGCAGCCAAGATGATTCTTCCAGAACAGATACGCAGTATTTT.

This clone showed up just once. The rearrangement joins TRBV27 to TRBJ2-3, with D perhaps TRBD1 or TRBD2 (5 bases each). From germline, CDR1 is MNHEY and CDR2 SMNVEV (reference sequence). V lost 7 bases to trimming and J lost 0 bases, with 17 bases between them. There are 16 residues in the CDR3. The CDR3 loop reads CASTPYRGASTDTQYF. CDR3 coding DNA: TGTGCCAGCACTCCCTATCGAGGGGCAAGCACAGATACGCAGTATTTT.

The CDR3 bases are TGTGCTAGTGGTTCGGGCAGTTACTACGAGCAGTACTTC. Protein: CASGSGSYYEQYF. The chain carries TRBV12-5 and TRBJ2-7, with D hard to call. The length of the CDR3 is 13 residues. V was clipped by 4 bases and J by 3 bases, with 10 bases between them. CDR1 is LGHNT, CDR2 FRNRAP, per germline.

V usage is TRBV14 and J usage is TRBJ2-3; 10 nucleotides agree with TRBD1. This CDR3 is 16 amino acids long. Germline V gene data show CDR1 as SGHDN and CDR2 as FVKESK. The ends lost 1 base at V and 7 bases at J; junction bases unmatched: 8. Here the CDR3 reads CASSQGPGTGDYTQYF. Here the CDR3 DNA reads TGTGCCAGCAGCCAAGGTCCCGGGACAGGGGATTATACGCAGTATTTT.

V gene TRBV20-1 combines with J gene TRBJ2-7; D uncertain. The CDR3 contains 10 residues. The germline V gene has CDR1 DFQATT and CDR2 SNEGSKA (reference sequence). V was clipped by 3 bases and J by 5 bases, with 5 bases between them. CDR3 protein: CSASFHEQYF. Here the CDR3 DNA reads TGCAGTGCTAGCTTCCACGAGCAGTACTTC.

This clone turned up a few times. CDR3 region: CAISERQDNQPQHF. The DNA of the CDR3 is TGTGCCATCAGTGAGAGACAGGACAATCAGCCCCAGCATTTT. V gene TRBV10-3 combines with J gene TRBJ1-5; maybe TRBD1 (6 bases). Germline lookup yields CDR1 ENHRY and CDR2 SYGVKD. V dropped 2 bases and J dropped 3 bases, with 8 bases sitting between them. The CDR3 is made up of 14 amino acids.

The rearrangement joins TRBV27 to TRBJ1-5; no firm D call. This CDR3 comprises 13 residues. V lost 5 bases and J lost 5, with 10 bases in between. Germline assignment: CDR1 MNHEY and CDR2 SMNVEV (reference sequence). CDR3 DNA: TGTGCCAGCAGTGGGTCCAGATATCAGCCCCAGCATTTT. This sequence encodes CASSGSRYQPQHF.